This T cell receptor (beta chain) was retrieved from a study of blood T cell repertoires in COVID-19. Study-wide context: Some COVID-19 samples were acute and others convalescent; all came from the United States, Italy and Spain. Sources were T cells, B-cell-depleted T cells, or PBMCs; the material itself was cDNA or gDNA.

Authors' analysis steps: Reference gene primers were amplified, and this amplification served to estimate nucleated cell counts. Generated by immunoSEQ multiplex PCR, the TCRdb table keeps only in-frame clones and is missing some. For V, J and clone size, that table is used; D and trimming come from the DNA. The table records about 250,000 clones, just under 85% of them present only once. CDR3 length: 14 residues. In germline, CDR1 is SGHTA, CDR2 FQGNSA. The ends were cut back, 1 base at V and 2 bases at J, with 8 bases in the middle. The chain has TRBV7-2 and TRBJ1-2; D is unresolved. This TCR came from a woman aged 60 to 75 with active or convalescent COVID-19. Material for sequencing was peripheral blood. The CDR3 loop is CASSLGLGNYGYTF. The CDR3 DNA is TGTGCCAGCAGCTTAGGTCTCGGGAACTATGGCTACACCTTC. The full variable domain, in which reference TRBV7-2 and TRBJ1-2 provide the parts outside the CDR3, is GAGVSQSPSNKVTEKGKDVELRCDPISGHTALYWYRQSLGQGLEFLIYFQGNSAPDKSGLPSDRFSAERTGGSVSTLTIQRTQQEDSAVYLCASSLGLGNYGYTFGSGTRLTVV.